These 16 T cell receptor beta chains were sequenced from one sample in a study of blood T cell repertoires in COVID-19. Some clones are missing from TCRdb's copy, which holds only in-frame ones; the method was immunoSEQ multiplex PCR. Counted here are fewer than 85,000 clones, about four fifths occurring once; the ten biggest clones make up nearly 5%. The sample was peripheral blood. These receptor sequences come from a woman older than 75 with active or convalescent COVID-19.

This clone was seen more than once but under ten times. V gene TRBV7-9 combines with J gene TRBJ2-5; TRBD2 is a possible D gene (5 bases). The CDR3 consists of 11 residues. Trimming removed 5 bases from V and 7 bases from J, with 8 bases in between. Germline V gene data show CDR1 as SEHNR and CDR2 as FQNEAQ (reference sequence). CDR3 sequence reads: CASSPAGTQYF. The CDR3 DNA reads as TGTGCCAGCAGCCCGGCGGGGACCCAGTACTTC.

The CDR3 DNA is TGTGCCAGCAGCTTATTGCAGGGCAGCACAGATACGCAGTATTTT. Amino acid sequence: CASSLLQGSTDTQYF. This sequence joins TRBV7-9 and TRBJ2-3; D is possibly TRBD1 (5 bases). The CDR3 length is 15 residues. Between the trimmed V and J ends, which lost 2 bases and 0 bases, there was a span of 9 bases. CDR1 SEHNR and CDR2 FQNEAQ come from the germline V gene (reference sequence).

The chain employs TRBV29-1 and TRBJ1-1; D might be TRBD1 (5 bases). This CDR3 is 11 amino acids long. The V gene's germline CDR1 is SQVTM and CDR2 ANQGSEA. The V and J ends lost 8 bases and 3 bases respectively, with 10 bases between them. The CDR3 coding sequence is TGCAGCTCCCTCAGGGACACTGAAGCTTTCTTT. Translated: CSSLRDTEAFF.

The V and J genes are TRBV5-7 and TRBJ2-1; TRBD2 matches 8 bases. TRBV5-7 is an open reading frame whose function is uncertain. The V segment lost 7 bases and the J segment 4 bases; nucleotides outside the gene matches: 7. The CDR3 sequence is 14 residues long. The CDR3 protein is CASASTSGYNEQFF. The CDR3 DNA reads TGTGCCAGCGCCAGCACTAGCGGATACAATGAGCAGTTCTTC.

This clone came up once. The J gene is TRBJ1-4, the V gene TRBV11-2, with TRBD1 as a possible D gene (6 bases). Trimming cost V 6 bases and J 0 bases, with 14 bases left between them. CDR1 is SGHAT and CDR2 is FQNNGV in the germline V gene. CDR3 length: 16 amino acids. The CDR3 sequence: CASRIGGASTNEKLFF. The CDR3 DNA is TGTGCCAGCAGGATAGGGGGGGCCTCAACTAATGAAAAACTGTTTTTT.

This CDR3 is CASRPRMGTGLYEQYF. In DNA form, the CDR3 reads TGTGCCAGCAGACCCCGGATGGGGACAGGGCTCTACGAGCAGTACTTC. The chain recombines TRBV7-9 with TRBJ2-7, with 9 positions matching TRBD1. The CDR3 consists of 16 residues. CDR1 SEHNR and CDR2 FQNEAQ come from the germline V gene (reference sequence). The V segment lost 6 bases and the J segment 3 bases; nucleotides outside the gene matches: 12.

This sequence joins TRBV12-3 or TRBV12-4 and TRBJ1-2, with D unresolved. The CDR3 runs 12 residues. V lost 3 bases and J lost 7, with 9 bases in between. The CDR3 bases are TGTGCCAGCAGTTTGGAGGGTTCTGGCTACACCTTC. It yields the protein CASSLEGSGYTF.

This clone was found many times. The chain uses TRBV19 and TRBJ1-5; 8 nucleotides agree with TRBD1. With V trimmed by 2 bases and J by 9 bases, 12 bases remained unmatched. Germline assignment: CDR1 LNHDA and CDR2 SQIVND (reference sequence). This CDR3 is 16 amino acids long. The CDR3 reads CASSIPRDRPLLPQHF. The CDR3 DNA is TGTGCCAGTAGTATACCTCGGGACAGGCCCCTTCTGCCCCAGCATTTT.

The chain recombines TRBV28 with TRBJ1-5; 7 positions match TRBD1. CDR1 is MDHEN and CDR2 is SYDVKM in the germline V gene. V was pared by 2 bases and J by 7 bases, with 8 bases of the junction left unmatched. The CDR3 spans 15 residues. The CDR3 sequence: CASSLPGQARQPQHF. For the CDR3, the DNA is TGTGCCAGCAGTTTACCCGGACAGGCCCGCCAGCCCCAGCATTTT.

The chain is built from TRBV9 and TRBJ2-2, with TRBD2 matching 7 bases. J gave up 4 bases and V 2 bases, and 8 bases lay outside the gene matches. The CDR3 loop spans 16 amino acids. CDR1 and CDR2 (germline): SGDLS, YYNGEE. The CDR3 reads CASSVGLREGTGELFF. CDR3 nucleotides: TGTGCCAGCAGCGTGGGTTTGAGGGAGGGCACCGGGGAGCTGTTTTTT.

The chain carries TRBV18 and TRBJ1-5, with TRBD1 identical over 7 bases. The CDR3 has 18 amino acids. V shed 4 bases, J shed 0 bases, and the junction held 12 bases outside the gene matches. Per the germline V gene, CDR1 is KGHSH and CDR2 is LQKENI. This CDR3 reads CASSLTGAAGSSNQPQHF. In nucleotides, the CDR3 is TGTGCCAGCTCACTCACAGGGGCCGCAGGTAGTAGCAATCAGCCCCAGCATTTT. Together with reference TRBV18 and TRBJ1-5, the CDR3 gives the full variable domain: NAGVMQNPRHLVRRRGQEARLRCSPMKGHSHVYWYRQLPEEGLKFMVYLQKENIIDESGMPKERFSAEFPKEGPSILRIQQVVRGDSAAYFCASSLTGAAGSSNQPQHFGDGTRLSIL.

This clone is a singleton in its sample. The chain is built from TRBV7-2 and TRBJ2-5; D gene uncertain. CDR1 SGHTA and CDR2 FQGNSA come from the germline V gene. The V and J ends lost 5 bases and 5 bases respectively, with 15 bases between them. The CDR3 contains 14 residues. The CDR3 sequence: CASSKDASRETQYF. In nucleotides, the CDR3 is TGTGCCAGCAGCAAAGATGCTAGTAGGGAGACCCAGTACTTC.

CDR3 in amino acids: CASSQNAGGTEAFF. CDR3 coding DNA: TGCGCCAGCAGCCAAAATGCAGGGGGCACTGAAGCTTTCTTT. The chain is built from TRBV4-1 and TRBJ1-1, with 7 nucleotides matching TRBD1. Germline CDR1 reads MGHRA; CDR2 reads YSYEKL. The CDR3 consists of 14 residues. V lost 2 bases to trimming and J lost 4 bases; unmatched junction nucleotides: 4.

The CDR3 loop reads CASSPGLAGGPDTQYF. CDR3 coding DNA: TGCGCCAGCAGCCCAGGACTAGCGGGGGGGCCAGATACGCAGTATTTT. V usage is TRBV5-1 and J usage is TRBJ2-3; 15 bases line up with TRBD2. The V gene end was trimmed by 4 bases and the J gene end by 4 bases; junction bases not matched to a gene: 4. The CDR3 sequence is 16 residues long. The germline V gene has CDR1 SGHRS and CDR2 YFSETQ.

CDR3: CASSQTLAGGQETQYF. The DNA of the CDR3 is TGCGCCAGCAGCCAAACCCTAGCGGGGGGGCAAGAGACCCAGTACTTC. V gene TRBV4-1 combines with J gene TRBJ2-5, with 12 bases lining up with TRBD2. The J segment lost 2 bases and the V segment lost 2 bases, leaving 3 bases of the junction unmatched. The CDR3 consists of 16 residues. The germline V gene has CDR1 MGHRA and CDR2 YSYEKL.

This clone was counted once. DNA of the CDR3: TGTGCCAGCAGCTTATTTCAGGGCCTGGTATATGGCTACACCTTC. Amino acids: CASSLFQGLVYGYTF. The gene calls are TRBV7-3 and TRBJ1-2, with D possibly being TRBD1 (5 bases). V was trimmed by 2 bases and J by 5 bases, leaving 15 bases between them. The CDR3 length is 15 residues. Germline V CDR1 and CDR2: SGHTA, FQGTGA.